The 2 T cell receptor beta chains listed next were all sequenced from one sample in a study of a mutant IDH1 vaccine in newly diagnosed glioma. Time point meaning: baseline, week 1 (first vaccination visit). Treatment reported: pre-vaccination baseline after standard-of-care therapy. Method: immunoSEQ multiplex PCR; TCRdb's copy keeps in-frame clones and lacks some. The data contain tens of thousands of clones, 70% to 90% of them singletons. This sample comprised PBMCs, obtained from a glioma patient treated with radiotherapy, temozolomide or both. These receptors all stem from a woman between 40 and 50 years old with glioma.

The gene calls are TRBV5-1 and TRBJ2-1; 8 bases map to TRBD2. The CDR3 totals 14 residues. With 7 bases clipped from V and 4 bases from J, the junction kept 7 bases outside the gene matches. CDR1 and CDR2 from the germline V gene are SGHRS and YFSETQ. This CDR3 reads CASCPAGAYNEQFF. For the CDR3, the DNA is TGCGCCAGCTGTCCAGCGGGAGCATACAATGAGCAGTTCTTC.

This chain links TRBV4-3 with TRBJ2-7; 9 bases are a match to TRBD1. This CDR3 comprises 17 residues. Germline lookup yields CDR1 LGHNA and CDR2 YSLEER. Trimming removed 3 bases from V and 3 bases from J; junction bases left unmatched: 12. CDR3 protein: CASSQGLAGQGSYEQYF. The CDR3 bases are TGCGCCAGCAGCCAGGGGTTGGCGGGACAGGGAAGCTACGAGCAGTACTTC.